The clone carrying this T cell receptor beta chain was seen only a few times. Antigen: not known. Primers used in a second PCR of roughly 6 to 11 cycles were a sample-barcoded 5' primer and a J-beta primer mix. TCRdb called the 5' RACE reads again in MiXCR, with one record for every CDR3 protein. The sample carries 1.5 million to 2 million distinct CDR3 sequences, about 39% recorded once. The CDR3 totals 12 residues. CDR1 and CDR2 (germline): DFQATT, SNEGSKA (reference sequence). Trimming took 4 bases from V and 3 from J, leaving 10 bases between them. The sample originates from a study of blood T cells in healthy people across ages. The wider study: For every two T cells, template switching captured about one barcoded beta molecule.

General study findings and limits: With naive T cell percentage, TCR beta diversity showed a strong correlation. Unsorted PBMCs prevented conclusive naive versus antigen-experienced comparison.

Specimen: blood. The receptor comes from a human donor in good health. The gene calls are TRBV20-1 and TRBJ2-7; D is unclear. The CDR3 reads CSAKADDYEQYF. CDR3 sequence (DNA): TGCAGTGCTAAGGCCGACGACTACGAGCAGTACTTC.